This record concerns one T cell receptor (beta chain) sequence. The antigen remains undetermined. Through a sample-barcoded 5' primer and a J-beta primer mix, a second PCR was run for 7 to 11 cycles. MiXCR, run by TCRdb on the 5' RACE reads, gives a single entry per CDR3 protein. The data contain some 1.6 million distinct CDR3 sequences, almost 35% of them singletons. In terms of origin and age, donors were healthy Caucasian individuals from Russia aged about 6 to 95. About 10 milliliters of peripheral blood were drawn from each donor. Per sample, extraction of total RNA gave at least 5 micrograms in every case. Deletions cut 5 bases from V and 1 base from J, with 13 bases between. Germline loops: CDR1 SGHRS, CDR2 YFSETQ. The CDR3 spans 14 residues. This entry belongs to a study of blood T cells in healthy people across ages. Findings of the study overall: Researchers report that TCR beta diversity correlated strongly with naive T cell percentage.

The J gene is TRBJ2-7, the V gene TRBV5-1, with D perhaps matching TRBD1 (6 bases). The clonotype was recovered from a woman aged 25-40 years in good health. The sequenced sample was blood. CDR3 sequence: CASRAGAMSYEQYF. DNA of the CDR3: TGCGCCAGCAGGGCAGGGGCAATGTCCTACGAGCAGTACTTC.